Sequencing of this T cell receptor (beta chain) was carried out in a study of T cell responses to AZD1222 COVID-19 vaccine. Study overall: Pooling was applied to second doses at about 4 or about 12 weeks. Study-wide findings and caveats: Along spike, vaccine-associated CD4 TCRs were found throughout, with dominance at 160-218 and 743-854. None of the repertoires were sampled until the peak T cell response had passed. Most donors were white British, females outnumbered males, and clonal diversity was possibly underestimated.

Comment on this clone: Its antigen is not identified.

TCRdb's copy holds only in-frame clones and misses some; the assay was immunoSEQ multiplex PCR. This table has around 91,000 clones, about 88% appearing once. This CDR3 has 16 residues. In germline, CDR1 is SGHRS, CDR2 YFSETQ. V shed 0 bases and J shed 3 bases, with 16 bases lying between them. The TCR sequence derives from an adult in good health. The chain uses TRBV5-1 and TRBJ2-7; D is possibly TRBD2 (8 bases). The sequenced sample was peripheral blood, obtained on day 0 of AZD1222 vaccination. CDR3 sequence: CASSLAGGLVRYEQYF. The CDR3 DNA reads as TGCGCCAGCAGCTTGGCAGGGGGACTAGTTCGCTACGAGCAGTACTTC.